The rows below give T cell receptor beta chains drawn from one sample of a study of chemoradiotherapy in HPV16-positive cancers. The table came from immunoSEQ multiplex PCR; TCRdb's copy has only in-frame clones and leaves some out. The table shows fewer than 15,000 clones, with roughly 93% occurring only once. The sequences come from blood, collected from a patient who underwent chemoradiotherapy. The receptors derive from a human donor with HPV-associated anogenital cancer. Both conserved end residues are part of each CDR3. A D gene is named only where the DNA matches it firmly. Clone size appears in some rows only: once, few, many, or a class for an expanded clone.

TRBJ1-1	13	NA	TRBV2	NA	CASRITRPDEAFF	TGTGCCAGCAGAATAACACGGCCAGATGAAGCTTTCTTT
TRBJ1-2	15	NA	TRBV9	NA	CASSVVELSNYGYTF	TGTGCCAGCAGCGTAGTGGAGTTATCTAACTATGGCTACACCTTC
TRBJ2-7	14	NA	TRBV7-9	TRBD2	CASSEGEGRGEQYF	TGTGCCAGCAGCGAGGGAGAGGGGCGGGGGGAGCAGTACTTC
TRBJ1-1	14	NA	TRBV6-5	NA	CASSYSWRNTEAFF	TGTGCCAGCAGTTACTCGTGGCGGAACACTGAAGCTTTCTTT
TRBJ2-1	15	NA	TRBV11-2	TRBD1	CASSYDRVPYNEQFF	TGTGCCAGCAGCTACGACAGGGTCCCCTACAATGAGCAGTTCTTC
TRBJ2-7	18	NA	TRBV4-1	TRBD2	CASSHLGLAGGPKSEQYF	TGCGCCAGCAGCCACCTCGGACTAGCGGGAGGGCCCAAATCCGAGCAGTACTTC
TRBJ2-7	15	NA	TRBV9	TRBD1	CASSGLTGGFHEQYF	TGTGCCAGCAGCGGGCTAACAGGGGGCTTCCACGAGCAGTACTTC
TRBJ1-2	17	NA	TRBV27	TRBD1	CASSSVGQGASNYGYTF	TGTGCCAGCAGTTCCGTCGGACAGGGGGCCTCCAACTATGGCTACACCTTC
TRBJ2-7	16	NA	TRBV7-3	NA	CASSLVGSESSYEQYF	TGTGCCAGCAGCCTCGTGGGTAGCGAGAGCTCCTACGAGCAGTACTTC
TRBJ1-4	14	NA	TRBV19	NA	CASSIPGRNEKLFF	TGTGCCAGTAGTATACCGGGCAGAAATGAAAAACTGTTTTTT
TRBJ1-2	18	NA	TRBV9	TRBD1	CASSARGTGSNGVYGYTF	TGTGCCAGCAGCGCACGTGGGACAGGTTCTAACGGGGTCTATGGCTACACCTTC
TRBJ2-2	15	NA	TRBV5-1	TRBD1	CASSPDRGYAGELFF	TGCGCCAGCAGCCCGGACAGGGGGTATGCCGGGGAGCTGTTTTTT
TRBJ1-6	14	few	TRBV11-3	NA	CASSPSSYNSPLHF	TGTGCCAGCAGCCCGAGCTCCTATAATTCACCCCTCCACTTT
TRBJ2-1	15	NA	TRBV19	NA	CASSIDRSYYNEQFF	TGTGCCAGTAGTATAGACCGGTCTTACTACAATGAGCAGTTCTTC
TRBJ2-7	11	NA	TRBV11-2	NA	CASVGGGEQYF	TGTGCCAGCGTAGGTGGCGGCGAGCAGTACTTC
TRBJ1-2	13	NA	TRBV7-2	NA	CASSLGRNYGYTF	TGTGCCAGCAGCTTAGGACGAAACTATGGCTACACCTTC
TRBJ2-1	16	NA	TRBV7-9	NA	CASRTGGLGSYNEQFF	TGTGCCAGTAGGACAGGAGGGTTGGGCTCCTACAATGAGCAGTTCTTC
TRBJ1-5	15	NA	TRBV9	NA	CASSVAEGVGQPQHF	TGTGCCAGCAGCGTAGCTGAAGGGGTCGGTCAGCCCCAGCATTTT
TRBJ1-1	19	NA	TRBV4-1	NA	CASSQDWEVWQGSGTEAFF	TGCGCCAGCAGCCAAGATTGGGAGGTTTGGCAGGGAAGTGGCACTGAAGCTTTCTTT
TRBJ2-1	13	NA	TRBV6-6	NA	CAITRTQGNEQFF	TGTGCCATCACCAGGACTCAGGGCAATGAGCAGTTCTTC
TRBJ2-2	20	NA	TRBV15	NA	CATSRFGSGPGGANTGELFF	TGTGCCACCAGCAGATTCGGGTCCGGACCGGGGGGCGCGAACACCGGGGAGCTGTTTTTT
TRBJ2-3	17	NA	TRBV4-3	NA	CASSQAIYQEFTDTQYF	TGCGCCAGCAGCCAAGCTATTTATCAGGAGTTTACAGATACGCAGTATTTT
TRBJ2-7	17	NA	TRBV7-2	TRBD2	CASSLGPLAGSSYEQYF	TGTGCCAGCAGCTTAGGCCCCCTAGCGGGGAGCTCCTACGAGCAGTACTTC
TRBJ2-1	16	NA	TRBV2	TRBD2	CASSDGTSGAYNEQFF	TGTGCCAGCAGTGACGGGACTAGCGGGGCTTACAATGAGCAGTTCTTC
TRBJ1-6	14	few	TRBV4-1	NA	CASSQETTHSPLHF	TGCGCCAGCAGCCAAGAAACTACTCATTCACCCCTCCACTTT
TRBJ2-2	13	few	TRBV7-9	NA	CASSSGPRGELFF	TGTGCCAGCAGCTCGGGACCGAGGGGGGAGCTGTTTTTT
TRBJ1-5	15	NA	TRBV6-5	TRBD1	CASSPRQGKNQPQHF	TGTGCCAGCAGCCCGAGACAGGGTAAAAATCAGCCCCAGCATTTT
TRBJ2-7	14	NA	TRBV10-2	TRBD2	CASRGLAGTLEQYF	TGCGCCAGCAGGGGACTAGCGGGGACCTTGGAGCAGTACTTC
TRBJ2-7	17	NA	TRBV9	NA	CASSRLPQGVLSYEQYF	TGTGCCAGCAGCCGACTACCTCAGGGCGTACTCTCCTACGAGCAGTACTTC
TRBJ1-1	15	NA	TRBV7-2	NA	CASSRRGQSNTEAFF	TGTGCCAGCAGCAGAAGAGGACAGTCGAACACTGAAGCTTTCTTT
TRBJ2-3	12	NA	TRBV11-2	TRBD2	CASSSLAGTRDF	TGTGCCAGCAGCTCCCTAGCGGGGACCCGGGATTTT
TRBJ2-7	15	once	TRBV29-1	TRBD2	CSVYVEAGEIYEQYF	TGCAGCGTTTATGTCGAGGCGGGGGAGATCTACGAGCAGTACTTC
TRBJ2-5	15	NA	TRBV6-5	NA	CASSYQGHLQETQYF	TGTGCCAGCAGTTATCAGGGGCACTTACAAGAGACCCAGTACTTC
TRBJ2-1	15	NA	TRBV19	TRBD2	CASSLLAGPGNEQFF	TGTGCCAGTAGCCTTTTAGCGGGGCCCGGGAATGAGCAGTTCTTC
TRBJ1-2	20	NA	TRBV21-1	NA	CASSKAGGGDACVGNYGYTF	TGTGCCAGCAGCAAAGCGGGGGGAGGGGACGCATGCGTGGGGAACTATGGCTACACCTTC
TRBJ2-2	16	once	TRBV7-2	NA	CASSSRGDLNTGELFF	TGTGCCAGCAGCTCGCGGGGAGACCTGAACACCGGGGAGCTGTTTTTT
TRBJ1-5	14	NA	TRBV7-2	TRBD1	CASSPRQGRQPQHF	TGTGCCAGCAGCCCGCGACAGGGTCGTCAGCCCCAGCATTTT
TRBJ1-2	17	once	TRBV4-3	TRBD1	CASSQNPLPDRVHGYTF	TGCGCCAGCAGCCAAAATCCCCTACCCGACAGGGTGCATGGCTACACCTTC
TRBJ1-3	16	NA	TRBV7-9	NA	CASRSPRIPGQNTIYF	TGTGCCAGCAGGAGCCCCCGAATCCCGGGCCAGAACACCATATATTTT
TRBJ1-2	14	NA	TRBV6-5	NA	CASSYSTASAGYTF	TGTGCCAGCAGTTACTCGACAGCCTCTGCGGGCTACACCTTC
TRBJ2-2	16	NA	TRBV27	NA	CASSFWRQGNTGELFF	TGTGCCAGCAGTTTCTGGCGGCAGGGGAACACCGGGGAGCTGTTTTTT
TRBJ1-5	14	NA	TRBV6-5	NA	CASSYGQTGQPQHF	TGTGCCAGCAGTTACGGGCAAACGGGTCAGCCCCAGCATTTT
TRBJ1-2	12	NA	TRBV5-1	NA	CASCPGDYGYTF	TGCGCCAGCTGCCCGGGGGACTATGGCTACACCTTC
TRBJ2-3	17	NA	TRBV30	TRBD2	CAWSYFKTSGGADTQYF	TGTGCCTGGAGTTACTTTAAGACTAGCGGGGGGGCAGATACGCAGTATTTT
TRBJ2-2	19	NA	TRBV2	TRBD2	CASSDRTIWTSGGPGELFF	TGTGCCAGCAGTGACCGGACCATCTGGACTAGCGGGGGCCCCGGGGAGCTGTTTTTT
TRBJ2-5	13	NA	TRBV27	NA	CASSLMGRETQYF	TGTGCCAGCAGTTTAATGGGGCGAGAGACCCAGTACTTC
TRBJ2-1	14	NA	TRBV5-5	NA	CASSLIDSYNEQFF	TGTGCCAGCAGCTTGATCGACAGTTACAATGAGCAGTTCTTC
TRBJ1-2	15	once	TRBV19	NA	CASSPGWGTDYGYTF	TGTGCCAGTAGCCCTGGCTGGGGAACGGACTATGGCTACACCTTC
TRBJ2-7	15	NA	TRBV5-6	TRBD2	CASSSGLAGGLEQYF	TGTGCCAGCAGCTCAGGACTAGCGGGGGGGCTCGAGCAGTACTTC
TRBJ1-2	14	NA	TRBV5-1	NA	CASSPGRGGYGYTF	TGCGCCAGCAGCCCTGGGCGAGGAGGCTATGGCTACACCTTC
TRBJ1-1	17	NA	TRBV19	NA	CASSTQGQRYRNTEAFF	TGTGCCAGTAGTACACAAGGCCAACGCTACAGGAACACTGAAGCTTTCTTT
TRBJ2-1	17	NA	TRBV19	NA	CASSPPVRGLSYNEQFF	TGTGCCAGTAGCCCACCCGTCCGGGGTTTGTCCTACAATGAGCAGTTCTTC
TRBJ2-5	15	NA	TRBV11-2	TRBD2	CASRTTSGGRETQYF	TGTGCCAGCAGGACAACTAGCGGGGGGCGGGAGACCCAGTACTTC
TRBJ1-3	13	once	TRBV5-5	NA	CASSLSNWDTIYF	TGTGCCAGCAGCTTGTCAAACTGGGACACCATATATTTT
TRBJ1-4	14	NA	TRBV27	NA	CASSPGRGDEKLFF	TGTGCCAGCAGTCCGGGACGGGGGGACGAAAAACTGTTTTTT
TRBJ2-7	11	NA	TRBV20-1	NA	CNAKGRYEQYF	TGCAATGCTAAAGGGAGGTACGAGCAGTACTTC
TRBJ1-6	13	once	TRBV11-2	TRBD1	CASRGGDSFPLHF	TGTGCCAGCAGGGGGGGGGACAGCTTTCCCCTCCACTTT
TRBJ1-2	15	few	TRBV4-1	NA	CASSLLTLTNYGYTF	TGCGCCAGCAGCCTCCTTACGCTAACTAACTATGGCTACACCTTC
TRBJ1-5	17	NA	TRBV19	NA	CASDLGRGRLGNQPQHF	TGTGCCAGTGACCTAGGGAGGGGCCGGTTGGGCAATCAGCCCCAGCATTTT
TRBJ1-1	15	NA	TRBV4-1	NA	CASSHLQYMNTEAFF	TGCGCCAGCAGCCATCTACAGTACATGAACACTGAAGCTTTCTTT